Shown below are 27 T cell receptor beta chains from a single sample sequenced in a study of chemoradiotherapy in HPV16-positive cancers (dated by TCRdb to between 2021 and 2023). Libraries were built with the immunoSEQ multiplex PCR assay. This is the immuneACCESS table as TCRdb keeps it, with only in-frame sequences that have V and J called. A part of the clones is gone; compared with another copy, unresolved V genes explain less than half, and the rest is unexplained. The sample table holds 5,400 or so clones, of which around 72% were seen once. Clones ranked in the top ten supply 14% of the sample. The sequenced sample was tumor tissue, obtained from a patient who underwent chemoradiotherapy. The origin of the receptors is a human donor with HPV-associated anogenital cancer.

The rearrangement joins TRBV6-4 to TRBJ1-1, with unresolved D. Germline values: CDR1 MRHNA, CDR2 SNTAGT. Trimming took off 6 bases at V and 6 bases at J, with 17 bases between the two ends. The CDR3 spans 14 residues. The chain's CDR3 is CASSAEMGSAEAFF. In nucleotides, the CDR3 is TGTGCCAGCAGCGCGGAGATGGGCAGCGCTGAAGCTTTCTTT.

This clone occurred once. The chain employs TRBV13 and TRBJ2-7; D may be TRBD1 (6 bases). Trimming cost V 3 bases and J 3 bases, with 9 bases left between them. The length of the CDR3 is 13 residues. CDR1 is PRHDT, CDR2 FYEKMQ, per germline (reference sequence). CDR3 protein: CASSLGQHYEQYF. CDR3 nucleotide sequence: TGTGCCAGCAGCTTGGGACAACACTACGAGCAGTACTTC.

This sequence joins TRBV5-1 and TRBJ1-1; TRBD1 aligns across 7 bases. The CDR3 has 14 residues. Trimming took 4 bases from V and 2 from J; bases not matched to a gene: 5. CDR1 and CDR2 (germline): SGHRS, YFSETQ. CDR3 in DNA: TGCGCCAGCAGCACCGGGACAGTCAACACTGAAGCTTTCTTT. Protein sequence: CASSTGTVNTEAFF.

The chain employs TRBV25-1 and TRBJ2-2; perhaps TRBD2 as D (5 bases). V shed 6 bases and J shed 3 bases, with 11 bases lying between them. CDR1 and CDR2 from the germline V gene are MGHDK and SYGVNS. This CDR3 has 14 amino acids. The CDR3 protein is CASSRGVDTGELFF. The CDR3 DNA reads TGTGCCAGCAGCCGGGGTGTCGACACCGGGGAGCTGTTTTTT.

The V gene is TRBV7-9, the J gene TRBJ2-7; 10 nucleotides line up with TRBD1. The V gene's germline CDR1 is SEHNR and CDR2 FQNEAQ (reference sequence). V lost 5 bases, J lost 5 bases, and 9 bases stayed unmatched. The CDR3 consists of 15 residues. The CDR3 bases are TGTGCCAGCAGCATCCGGACAGGGGGAGGTGACGAGCAGTACTTC. The encoded protein is CASSIRTGGGDEQYF.

This clone appeared a single time. The chain joins TRBV19 to TRBJ2-5; 13 bases agree with TRBD2. The CDR3 has 15 residues. Trimming cost V 6 bases and J 5 bases; bases outside gene matches: 6. Germline V gene data show CDR1 as LNHDA and CDR2 as SQIVND (reference sequence). Here the CDR3 reads CASRRTSGGRETQYF. The CDR3 DNA reads as TGTGCCAGTAGGCGGACTAGCGGGGGTCGCGAGACCCAGTACTTC.

The rearrangement joins TRBV5-1 to TRBJ1-1; D is unclear. The CDR3 loop spans 14 amino acids. Germline V gene sequence: CDR1 SGHRS, CDR2 YFSETQ. Trimming pared 0 bases from V and 4 bases from J, leaving 10 bases between. CDR3 nucleotide sequence: TGCGCCAGCAGCTTGGAAACGGGAGGCACTGAAGCTTTCTTT. Its protein is CASSLETGGTEAFF.

V usage is TRBV11-2 and J usage is TRBJ1-1; D is ambiguous. This CDR3 is 12 amino acids long. Germline V gene data show CDR1 as SGHAT and CDR2 as FQNNGV. With 5 bases removed from V and 5 bases from J, the gap between germline ends came to 9 bases. The DNA of the CDR3 is TGTGCCAGCAGCCCCATCCTTACTGAAGCTTTCTTT. Translation: CASSPILTEAFF.

The V and J genes are TRBV6-6 and TRBJ2-1, with unresolved D. CDR1 and CDR2 (germline): MNHNY, SVGAGI (reference sequence). The CDR3 covers 12 residues. Trimming took off 7 bases at V and 4 bases at J, with 8 bases between the two ends. The CDR3 DNA reads as TGTGCCAGCACCCCAGGATACAATGAGCAGTTCTTC. As protein: CASTPGYNEQFF.

This clone was counted only a few times. The rearrangement joins TRBV10-3 to TRBJ1-6, with 7 bases fitting TRBD1. Losses at the gene ends were 10 bases for V and 5 bases for J; bases not matched to a gene: 11. Germline-derived CDR1 and CDR2 are ENHRY and SYGVKD. CDR3 length: 15 amino acids. CDR3 region: CASLPSGTDNSPLHF. CDR3 nucleotide sequence: TGTGCCAGCTTGCCATCCGGGACAGATAATTCACCCCTCCACTTT.

The chain couples TRBV5-1 to TRBJ1-3; 7 bases fit TRBD1. V dropped 4 bases and J dropped 2; count of bases not matched to a gene: 3. In germline, CDR1 is SGHRS, CDR2 YFSETQ. This CDR3 has 14 amino acids. CDR3 protein: CASSARGPGNTIYF. CDR3 DNA: TGCGCCAGCAGCGCGAGGGGGCCTGGAAACACCATATATTTT.

This clone occurred once. The rearrangement joins TRBV7-9 to TRBJ2-7; no reliable D call. Germline CDR1 reads SEHNR; CDR2 reads FQNEAQ (reference sequence). This CDR3 is 14 amino acids long. The V end was cut by 5 bases, the J end by 2 bases, with 13 bases between. CDR3: CASSTSGNPYEQYF. The CDR3 DNA reads as TGTGCCAGCAGCACCTCCGGCAATCCCTACGAGCAGTACTTC. Based on the CDR3 plus reference TRBV7-9 and TRBJ2-7, the full variable domain is DTGVSQNPRHKITKRGQNVTFRCDPISEHNRLYWYRQTLGQGPEFLTYFQNEAQLEKSRLLSDRFSAERPKGSFSTLEIQRTEQGDSAMYLCASSTSGNPYEQYFGPGTRLTVT.

The rearrangement links TRBV6-5 to TRBJ1-3; D possibly corresponds to TRBD1 (5 bases). This CDR3 comprises 15 residues. CDR1 is MNHEY and CDR2 is SVGAGI in the germline V gene. V was clipped by 4 bases and J by 2 bases, with 12 bases between them. The CDR3 region has the DNA TGTGCCAGCAGTTTAGTATTGGGGGCTGGAAACACCATATATTTT. Its protein product is CASSLVLGAGNTIYF.

The V gene is TRBV14, the J gene TRBJ1-2; D is possibly TRBD1 (6 bases). The germline V and J ends were trimmed by 0 bases and 7 bases, with 12 bases remaining between them. Germline V lookup: CDR1 SGHDN, CDR2 FVKESK. There are 14 residues in the CDR3. The CDR3: CASSQDRGFAGYTF. The CDR3 DNA is TGTGCCAGCAGCCAAGACAGGGGTTTTGCTGGCTACACCTTC.

The sample holds a few counts of this clone. V gene TRBV30 combines with J gene TRBJ1-1; D is unresolved. Germline values: CDR1 GTSNPN, CDR2 SVGIG (reference sequence). The V gene lost 5 bases and the J gene lost 2 bases, with 12 bases spanning the gap. The CDR3 has 13 amino acids. The CDR3 bases are TGTGCCTGGCTAGGCCGAGAAAACACTGAAGCTTTCTTT. Translating it yields CAWLGRENTEAFF.

The chain is built from TRBV18 and TRBJ2-7; 12 bases align to TRBD1. This CDR3 region has 17 residues. V was clipped by 2 bases and J by 2 bases; unmatched bases: 7. The germline V gene encodes CDR1 KGHSH and CDR2 LQKENI. CDR3 nucleotide sequence: TGTGCCAGCTCACCAGGGACAGGGGGCATAAATACCTACGAGCAGTACTTC. It codes for CASSPGTGGINTYEQYF.

The J gene is TRBJ1-2, the V gene TRBV10-2, with D hard to call. The V gene's germline CDR1 is WSHSY and CDR2 SAAADI. The V gene lost 0 bases and the J gene lost 8 bases, with 10 bases spanning the gap. The CDR3 contains 13 residues. In DNA form, the CDR3 reads TGCGCCAGCAGTGAGTCGATCCGGCACGGCTACACCTTC. Translation gives CASSESIRHGYTF.

The chain links TRBV7-9 to TRBJ1-2; possible D gene TRBD1, 5 bases. CDR3 length equals 13 residues. V was clipped by 5 bases and J by 5 bases, with 12 bases between them. Germline assignment: CDR1 SEHNR and CDR2 FQNEAQ (reference sequence). The CDR3 coding sequence is TGTGCCAGCAGCCCGGGGACGGGGTATGGCTACACCTTC. Amino acids: CASSPGTGYGYTF.

The genes are TRBV2 and TRBJ1-1; no clear D. The V gene's germline CDR1 is SNHLY and CDR2 FYNNEI. The CDR3 spans 14 residues. V lost 4 bases and J lost 0, with 9 bases in between. The DNA of the CDR3 is TGTGCCAGCAGTGTCCACAGTTTGAACACTGAAGCTTTCTTT. Its protein is CASSVHSLNTEAFF.

The chain has TRBV5-1 and TRBJ2-3; D is perhaps TRBD2 (5 bases). The germline CDR1 and CDR2 sequences are SGHRS and YFSETQ. The CDR3 loop spans 14 amino acids. V shed 4 bases and J shed 0 bases, with 9 bases lying between them. The CDR3 sequence: CASSPTSSTDTQYF. The CDR3 region has the DNA TGCGCCAGCAGCCCTACTAGTAGCACAGATACGCAGTATTTT.

The rearrangement joins TRBV15 to TRBJ1-5, with TRBD1 identical over 9 bases. Losses at the gene ends were 3 bases for V and 6 bases for J; bases not matched to a gene: 9. The CDR3 is 16 amino acids. Germline assignment: CDR1 LNHNV and CDR2 YYDKDF (reference sequence). CDR3 DNA: TGTGCCACCAGCAGGGGTTTACAGGGACAGGGTCAGCCCCAGCATTTT. Its translation is CATSRGLQGQGQPQHF. Combining the CDR3 with reference TRBV15 and TRBJ1-5 gives the whole variable domain DAMVIQNPRYQVTQFGKPVTLSCSQTLNHNVMYWYQQKSSQAPKLLFHYYDKDFNNEADTPDNFQSRRPNTSFCFLDIRSPGLGDTAMYLCATSRGLQGQGQPQHFGDGTRLSIL.

This chain joins TRBV18 and TRBJ2-3, with a possible D match to TRBD1 (6 bases). Trimming left V 2 bases short and J 1 base short, with 16 bases between. The CDR3 totals 17 residues. Germline V gene sequence: CDR1 KGHSH, CDR2 LQKENI. The CDR3 loop is CASSPIAQGMGTDTQYF. CDR3 DNA sequence: TGTGCCAGCTCACCAATCGCACAGGGTATGGGCACAGATACGCAGTATTTT.

V and J are TRBV28 and TRBJ2-1, with 7 bases identical to TRBD1. The junction had 9 bases not matched to a gene; V was cut back by 5 bases and J by 5 bases. Germline V CDR1 and CDR2: MDHEN, SYDVKM. This CDR3 has 15 residues. The CDR3 bases are TGTGCCAGCAGTCCCCACAGGACAGGCAACAATGAGCAGTTCTTC. Residues: CASSPHRTGNNEQFF. Combining the CDR3 with reference TRBV28 and TRBJ2-1 gives the whole variable domain DVKVTQSSRYLVKRTGEKVFLECVQDMDHENMFWYRQDPGLGLRLIYFSYDVKMKEKGDIPEGYSVSREKKERFSLILESASTNQTSMYLCASSPHRTGNNEQFFGPGTRLTVL.

The chain recombines TRBV14 with TRBJ1-1; TRBD1 is a possible D gene (5 bases). In germline, CDR1 is SGHDN, CDR2 FVKESK. There are 15 residues in the CDR3. V was trimmed by 5 bases and J by 0 bases, leaving 13 bases between them. CDR3 loop: CASSARDFLNTEAFF. The CDR3 nucleotides are TGTGCCAGCAGCGCCCGGGACTTTTTGAACACTGAAGCTTTCTTT.

This clone is labeled as large. The chain links TRBV19 to TRBJ1-2; a weak D match, TRBD1 (6 bases). Germline V gene data show CDR1 as LNHDA and CDR2 as SQIVND (reference sequence). V lost 5 bases and J lost 4, with 23 bases in between. This CDR3 has 17 amino acids. The CDR3 reads CASSLDPTGGLGYGYTF. The CDR3 DNA reads as TGTGCCAGTAGTTTGGACCCTACGGGGGGGCTTGGCTATGGCTACACCTTC.

This chain uses TRBV5-4 with TRBJ1-1; D is unclear. This CDR3 contains 13 residues. The germline gives CDR1 SGHNT, CDR2 YYREEE (reference sequence). V was cut by 3 bases and J by 11 bases, with 17 bases left in between. CDR3 in amino acids: CASSSRTGVVAFF. The CDR3 bases are TGTGCCAGCAGCTCCCGTACCGGGGTCGTCGCTTTCTTT.

The chain carries TRBV6-1 and TRBJ1-1; D is undetermined. Germline assignment: CDR1 MNHNS and CDR2 SASEGT. Deletions cut 2 bases from V and 4 bases from J, with 5 bases between. CDR3 length: 12 amino acids. The CDR3 sequence is CASSERATEAFF. For the CDR3, the DNA is TGTGCCAGCAGTGAAAGAGCCACTGAAGCTTTCTTT.